This T cell receptor beta chain was recorded in a study of T-cell reconstitution after alpha-beta-depleted transplantation in children. The TCRbeta library was prepared with unique molecular identifiers. TCRdb passed the PCR reads through MiXCR, listing each CDR3 protein once. The sample lists about half a million distinct CDR3 sequences, around 13% seen once, with roughly 5.4% in the top ten. The table lists this clonotype with many counts. The sample consisted of PBMCs from the stem cell graft donor, taken from the stem cell graft. This receptor was obtained from a human donor who donated a stem cell graft to a child with combined immunodeficiency.

The CDR3 loop reads CASSFDRGSTDTQYF. CDR3 bases: TGTGCCAGCAGCTTTGACAGGGGAAGCACAGATACGCAGTATTTT. V usage is TRBV7-9 and J usage is TRBJ2-3; 8 bases agree with TRBD1. CDR1 and CDR2 from the germline V gene are SEHNR and FQNEAQ (reference sequence). The CDR3 has 15 amino acids. The V and J ends lost 3 bases and 0 bases, in that order; junction bases with no gene match: 2.